This T cell receptor (beta chain) comes out of a study of T cell repertoires in cytomegalovirus infection. Ten or more counts support this clonotype. Its antigen is still unknown. TCRdb independently ran MiXCR on the reads; one entry per CDR3 protein. The table includes 100,000 to 150,000 distinct CDR3 sequences, 24% detected once. This CDR3 has 15 residues. Losses at the gene ends were 5 bases for V and 4 bases for J; bases not matched to a gene: 8. Per germline, CDR1 MNHNY and CDR2 SVGAGI (reference sequence). Sequenced input: PBMCs, sequenced either directly or after in vitro stimulation (not recorded which). This clonotype originated in a human donor in good health (CMV status not recorded). Some clones in this sample may be carry-over from other donors' samples. The chain combines TRBV6-6 with TRBJ1-1, with 9 bases lining up with TRBD1. CDR3 nucleotides: TGTGCCAGCAGTCAAAAACAGGGGGCGCCCACTGAAGCTTTCTTT. Its translation is CASSQKQGAPTEAFF.